The rows below give T cell receptor beta chains drawn from one sample of a study of T cell responses to AZD1222 COVID-19 vaccine. The data were produced by immunoSEQ multiplex PCR, yet TCRdb's version contains in-frame clones alone and is incomplete. There are under 150,000 clones in the sample; approximately 85% occur only once, and around 20% lies in the top ten. The input for sequencing was peripheral blood, taken on day 0 of MenACWY control vaccination. These receptor sequences come from an adult in good health. Each CDR3 is given with its conserved first and last residue. A D gene is named only where the DNA matches it firmly. Some rows mark clone size as missing; the rest say once, few, many or name a class of expanded clone.

D	size	V	J	CDR3	DNA
TRBD2	few	TRBV6-4	TRBJ2-1	CASGTSDYNEQFF	TGTGCCAGCGGGACTAGCGACTACAATGAGCAGTTCTTC
TRBD1	.	TRBV5-1	TRBJ2-7	CASSLGQGANEQYF	TGCGCCAGCAGCTTGGGACAGGGGGCTAACGAGCAGTACTTC
TRBD2	.	TRBV9	TRBJ2-5	CASSAGLAGGETQYF	TGTGCCAGCAGCGCGGGACTAGCGGGAGGAGAGACCCAGTACTTC
.	.	TRBV1	TRBJ2-5	CTSSPLGNRKTQYF	TGCACCAGCAGCCCACTTGGGAACCGAAAGACCCAGTACTTC
.	.	TRBV4-1	TRBJ1-2	CASSQPSTGSHGYTF	TGCGCCAGCAGCCAACCATCTACAGGGTCCCATGGCTACACCTTC
TRBD1	.	TRBV19	TRBJ2-6	CASSRPGGATGANVLTF	TGTGCCAGTAGTAGACCAGGGGGCGCCACTGGGGCCAACGTCCTGACTTTC
.	once	TRBV29-1	TRBJ2-6	CSVQGYGANVLTF	TGCAGCGTCCAGGGATATGGGGCCAACGTCCTGACTTTC
.	.	TRBV20-1	TRBJ2-3	CSASPKLATAGTDTQYF	TGCAGTGCTAGTCCGAAGTTAGCGACGGCAGGCACAGATACGCAGTATTTT
TRBD2	.	TRBV5-1	TRBJ2-3	CASSFASGPTDTQYF	TGCGCCAGCAGCTTCGCTAGCGGCCCCACAGATACGCAGTATTTT
.	.	TRBV2	TRBJ2-4	CASRRERKECF	TGTGCCAGCAGGAGGGAGAGGAAGGAATGCTTC
.	few	TRBV5-6	TRBJ2-2	CASSRAINTGELFF	TGTGCCAGCAGCCGGGCTATTAACACCGGGGAGCTGTTTTTT
.	.	TRBV25-1	TRBJ2-1	CASSDPRRGSWNEQFF	TGTGCCAGCAGTGACCCCAGGAGGGGGAGTTGGAATGAGCAGTTCTTC
.	.	TRBV5-1	TRBJ1-4	CASSKARTTNEKLFF	TGCGCCAGCAGCAAGGCCCGGACAACTAATGAAAAACTGTTTTTT
TRBD2	.	TRBV29-1	TRBJ2-2	CSVEDRLAGDAGELFF	TGCAGCGTTGAAGATAGGCTAGCGGGAGATGCCGGGGAGCTGTTTTTT
.	.	TRBV7-2	TRBJ1-5	CASSLRLVNQPQHF	TGTGCCAGCAGCTTAAGGCTTGTCAATCAGCCCCAGCATTTT
TRBD2	.	TRBV6-4	TRBJ2-1	CASSPRQGLAGRQFF	TGTGCCAGCAGCCCCCGACAGGGACTAGCGGGGCGCCAGTTCTTC
TRBD2	.	TRBV2	TRBJ2-3	CASNWNRLAGSTDTQYF	TGTGCCAGCAATTGGAATCGCCTAGCGGGATCGACCGATACGCAGTATTTT
.	once	TRBV19	TRBJ2-6	CASSQGGLGANVLTF	TGTGCCAGTAGTCAAGGAGGGCTTGGGGCCAACGTCCTGACTTTC
TRBD2	once	TRBV6-5	TRBJ2-7	CASSLGTSGSGIKYF	TGTGCCAGCAGCCTCGGGACTAGCGGGAGCGGGATTAAGTACTTC
TRBD1	.	TRBV11-2	TRBJ2-2	CASSLGTGGTGELFF	TGTGCCAGCAGCTTAGGGACAGGGGGCACCGGGGAGCTGTTTTTT
.	.	TRBV2	TRBJ1-3	CASSGLEREFGNTIYF	TGTGCCAGCAGTGGTCTTGAGAGGGAATTTGGAAACACCATATATTTT
TRBD2	.	TRBV27	TRBJ2-1	CASSRMGLAGGPQSNEQFF	TGTGCCAGCAGTCGCATGGGACTAGCGGGAGGGCCTCAGTCCAATGAGCAGTTCTTC
TRBD1	.	TRBV5-1	TRBJ2-7	CASSFGARQGAYEQYF	TGCGCCAGCAGCTTCGGCGCTCGACAGGGGGCCTACGAGCAGTACTTC
.	few	TRBV10-2	TRBJ2-1	CASKRVSAGRRIGEQFF	TGCGCCAGCAAGCGGGTCTCGGCGGGAAGGCGAATCGGTGAGCAGTTCTTC
.	.	TRBV19	TRBJ2-7	CASSLAPPSEQYF	TGTGCCAGTAGTTTGGCCCCGCCGAGCGAGCAGTACTTC
.	.	TRBV6-5	TRBJ2-1	CASSPSLESYNEQFF	TGTGCCAGCAGTCCTTCCCTTGAGTCCTACAATGAGCAGTTCTTC
TRBD2	.	TRBV6-5	TRBJ2-7	CASTPGGEDEQYF	TGTGCCAGCACTCCGGGGGGGGAGGACGAGCAGTACTTC
TRBD1	.	TRBV7-9	TRBJ1-2	CASSLKGASYGYTF	TGTGCCAGCAGCTTAAAGGGGGCCAGCTATGGCTACACCTTC
.	.	TRBV18	TRBJ2-7	CASSPGTSSYEQYF	TGTGCCAGCTCACCCGGGACATCTTCCTACGAGCAGTACTTC
.	.	TRBV5-1	TRBJ1-1	CASSHNMNTEAFF	TGCGCCAGCAGCCATAATATGAACACTGAAGCTTTCTTT
.	.	TRBV5-1	TRBJ2-3	CASSLGVSSGSTDTQYF	TGCGCCAGCAGCTTGGGGGTATCGAGCGGGAGCACAGATACGCAGTATTTT
.	.	TRBV5-1	TRBJ2-5	CASSPDTQETQYF	TGCGCCAGCAGCCCCGACACCCAAGAGACCCAGTACTTC
TRBD1	.	TRBV5-1	TRBJ2-1	CASSSGQGNEQFF	TGCGCCAGCAGCTCGGGACAGGGGAATGAGCAGTTCTTC
TRBD1	.	TRBV7-2	TRBJ2-7	CASSLDRGSYEQYF	TGTGCCAGCAGCCTAGACAGGGGCTCCTACGAGCAGTACTTC
.	.	TRBV30	TRBJ1-1	CAWSSGTASSEAFF	TGTGCCTGGAGTTCCGGGACGGCAAGCTCCGAAGCTTTCTTT
.	.	TRBV5-1	TRBJ2-5	CASTSGDRKTQYF	TGCGCCAGCACCTCGGGAGACAGGAAGACCCAGTACTTC
TRBD1	.	TRBV29-1	TRBJ2-7	CSVGDRVGEQYF	TGCAGCGTGGGCGACAGGGTGGGTGAGCAGTACTTC
TRBD1	.	TRBV19	TRBJ2-6	CASSRDSSTSGANVLTF	TGTGCCAGTAGCCGGGACAGCTCAACTTCTGGGGCCAACGTCCTGACTTTC
.	.	TRBV19	TRBJ1-5	CASSKVSGSAVNQPQHF	TGTGCCAGTAGTAAGGTTTCGGGCAGCGCCGTCAATCAGCCCCAGCATTTT